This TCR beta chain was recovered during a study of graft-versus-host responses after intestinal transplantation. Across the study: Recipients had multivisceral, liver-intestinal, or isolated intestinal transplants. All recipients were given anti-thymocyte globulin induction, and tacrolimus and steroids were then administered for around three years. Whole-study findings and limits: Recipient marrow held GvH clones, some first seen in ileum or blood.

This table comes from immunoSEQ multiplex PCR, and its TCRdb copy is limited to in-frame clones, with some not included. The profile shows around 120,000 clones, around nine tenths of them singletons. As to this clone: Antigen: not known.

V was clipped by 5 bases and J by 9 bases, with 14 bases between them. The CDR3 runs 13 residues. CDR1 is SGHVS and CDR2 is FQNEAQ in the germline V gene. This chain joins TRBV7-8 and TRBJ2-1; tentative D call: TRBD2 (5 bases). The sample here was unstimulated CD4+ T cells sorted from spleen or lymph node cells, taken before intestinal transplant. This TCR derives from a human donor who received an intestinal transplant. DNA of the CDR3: TGTGCCAGCAGCAATACTAGATTTGGTGAGCAGTTCTTC. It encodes CASSNTRFGEQFF.